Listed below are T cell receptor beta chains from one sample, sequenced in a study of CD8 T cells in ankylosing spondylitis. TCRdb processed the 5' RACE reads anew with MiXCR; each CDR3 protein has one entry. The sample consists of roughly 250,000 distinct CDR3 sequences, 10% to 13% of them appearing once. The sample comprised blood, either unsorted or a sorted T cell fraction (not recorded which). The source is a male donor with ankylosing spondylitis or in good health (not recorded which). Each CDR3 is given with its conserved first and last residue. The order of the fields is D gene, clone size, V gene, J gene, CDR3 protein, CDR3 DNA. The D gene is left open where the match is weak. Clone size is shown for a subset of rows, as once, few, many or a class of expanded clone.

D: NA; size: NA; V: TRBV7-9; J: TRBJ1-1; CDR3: CASSVTPGDAEAFF; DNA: TGTGCTAGCAGCGTGACACCAGGGGACGCTGAAGCTTTCTTT
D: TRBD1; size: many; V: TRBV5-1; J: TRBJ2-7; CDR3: CASSLEGAGSSEQYF; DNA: TGCGCCAGCAGCTTGGAGGGGGCAGGCTCCTCCGAGCAGTACTTC
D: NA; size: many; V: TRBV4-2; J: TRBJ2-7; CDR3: CASSQDRLPPYEQYF; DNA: TGTGCCAGCAGCCAAGATCGGCTTCCCCCCTACGAGCAGTACTTC
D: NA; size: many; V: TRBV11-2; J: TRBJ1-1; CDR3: CASSLDGGLNTEAFF; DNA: TGTGCCAGCAGCTTAGATGGGGGCCTGAACACTGAAGCTTTCTTT
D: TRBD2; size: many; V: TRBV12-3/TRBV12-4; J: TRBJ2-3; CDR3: CASSPRTSGGLTDTQYF; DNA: TGTGCCAGCAGTCCTCGGACTAGCGGGGGCCTCACAGATACGCAGTATTTT
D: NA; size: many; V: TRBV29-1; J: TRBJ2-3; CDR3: CSVETAGSSTDTQYF; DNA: TGCAGCGTGGAAACCGCCGGGTCTAGCACAGATACGCAGTATTTT
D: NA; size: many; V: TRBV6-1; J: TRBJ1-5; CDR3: CASRLRYSNQPQHF; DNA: TGTGCCAGCAGACTTCGGTATAGCAATCAGCCCCAGCATTTT
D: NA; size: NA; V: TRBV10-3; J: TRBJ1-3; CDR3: CAISADSLLSGNTIYF; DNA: TGTGCCATCAGTGCGGACAGTCTCCTCTCTGGAAACACCATATATTTT
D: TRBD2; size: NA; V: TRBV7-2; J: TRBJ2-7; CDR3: CASSWGDYTFEQYF; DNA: TGTGCCAGCAGCTGGGGGGACTATACTTTCGAGCAGTACTTC
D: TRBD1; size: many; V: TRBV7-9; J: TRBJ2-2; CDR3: CASSLPGTGTTGELFF; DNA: TGTGCCAGCAGCTTGCCCGGGACAGGGACCACCGGGGAGCTGTTTTTT
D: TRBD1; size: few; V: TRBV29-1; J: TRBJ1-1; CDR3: CSVEDPGGGDTEAFF; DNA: TGCAGCGTTGAAGATCCAGGGGGTGGTGACACTGAAGCTTTCTTT
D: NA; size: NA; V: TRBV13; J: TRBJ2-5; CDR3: CASSLGLLAETQYF; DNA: TGTGCCAGCAGCTTAGGCCTGCTTGCCGAGACCCAGTACTTC
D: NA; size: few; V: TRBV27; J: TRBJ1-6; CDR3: CASKSVDISPLHF; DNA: TGTGCCAGCAAGTCGGTCGATATTTCACCCCTCCACTTT
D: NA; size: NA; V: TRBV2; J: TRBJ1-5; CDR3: CASSEQGQISNQPQHF; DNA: TGTGCCAGCAGTGAACAGGGGCAGATTAGCAATCAGCCCCAGCATTTT
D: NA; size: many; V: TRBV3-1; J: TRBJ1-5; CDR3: CASSQEWGPQHF; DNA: TGTGCCAGCAGCCAAGAATGGGGTCCCCAGCATTTT
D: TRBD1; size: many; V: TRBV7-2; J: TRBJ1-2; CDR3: CASSSRGNGYTF; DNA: TGTGCCAGCAGCTCCAGGGGGAATGGCTACACCTTC
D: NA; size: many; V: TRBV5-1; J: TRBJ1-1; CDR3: CASSFNMGDTEAFF; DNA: TGCGCCAGCAGCTTTAACATGGGGGACACTGAAGCTTTCTTT
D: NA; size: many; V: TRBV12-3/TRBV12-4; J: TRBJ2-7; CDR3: CASRVQGREQYF; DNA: TGTGCCAGCAGGGTCCAGGGAAGGGAGCAGTACTTC
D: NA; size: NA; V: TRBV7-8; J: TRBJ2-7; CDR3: CASSGQQGGAYEQYF; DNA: TGTGCCAGCAGCGGACAACAGGGGGGGGCCTACGAGCAGTACTTC
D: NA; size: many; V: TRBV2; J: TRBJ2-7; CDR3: CASSRVGPSVEEQYF; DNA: TGTGCCAGCAGTAGGGTCGGGCCGAGCGTCGAGGAGCAGTACTTC
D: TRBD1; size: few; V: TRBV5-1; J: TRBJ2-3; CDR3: CASSWGTGTGTQYF; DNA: TGCGCCAGCAGCTGGGGGACAGGGACCGGTACGCAGTATTTT
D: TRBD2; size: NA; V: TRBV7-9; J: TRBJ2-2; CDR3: CASSVLAGGVTGELFF; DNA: TGTGCCAGCAGCGTACTAGCGGGAGGAGTAACCGGGGAGCTGTTTTTT
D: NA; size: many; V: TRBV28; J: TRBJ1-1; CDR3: CASTSPGPTEAFF; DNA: TGTGCCAGCACCTCCCCAGGGCCCACTGAAGCTTTCTTT
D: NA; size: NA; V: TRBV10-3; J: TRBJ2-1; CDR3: CAISESQREQFF; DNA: TGTGCCATCAGTGAGTCCCAGCGTGAGCAGTTCTTC
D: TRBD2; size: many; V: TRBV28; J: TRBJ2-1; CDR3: CASSSSSGSPYNEQFF; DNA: TGTGCCAGCAGTTCATCTAGCGGGAGTCCCTACAATGAGCAGTTCTTC
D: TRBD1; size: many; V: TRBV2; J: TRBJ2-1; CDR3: CASSVGQGPYNEQFF; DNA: TGTGCCAGCAGTGTGGGACAGGGTCCTTACAATGAGCAGTTCTTC
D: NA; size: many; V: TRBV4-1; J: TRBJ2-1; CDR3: CASSHYPRGSYNEQFF; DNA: TGCGCCAGCAGCCATTACCCTAGGGGGTCCTACAATGAGCAGTTCTTC
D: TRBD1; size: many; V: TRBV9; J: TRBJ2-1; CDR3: CASSVVGQGSNEQFF; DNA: TGTGCCAGCAGCGTAGTTGGACAGGGAAGCAATGAGCAGTTCTTC
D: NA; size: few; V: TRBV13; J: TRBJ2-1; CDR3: CASSSTLGGDEQFF; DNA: TGTGCCAGCAGCTCGACCCTAGGTGGTGATGAGCAGTTCTTC
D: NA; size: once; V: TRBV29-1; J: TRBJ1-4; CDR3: CSYIGGSNEKLFF; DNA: TGCAGCTATATAGGCGGAAGTAATGAAAAACTGTTTTTT
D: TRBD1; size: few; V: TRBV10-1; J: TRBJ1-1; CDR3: CASSNGQGQPDTEAFF; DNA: TGCGCCAGCAGCAACGGACAGGGCCAACCGGACACTGAAGCTTTCTTT
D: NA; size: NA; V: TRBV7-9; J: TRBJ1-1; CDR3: CASSLAGAWGAFF; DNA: TGTGCCAGCAGCTTAGCGGGAGCATGGGGAGCCTTCTTT
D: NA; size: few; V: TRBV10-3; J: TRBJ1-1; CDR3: CAISGTAEAFF; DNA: TGTGCCATCAGTGGGACAGCTGAAGCTTTCTTT
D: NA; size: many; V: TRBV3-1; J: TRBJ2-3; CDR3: CASSQNPGFGTDTQYF; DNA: TGTGCCAGCAGCCAAAATCCTGGGTTTGGCACAGATACGCAGTATTTT
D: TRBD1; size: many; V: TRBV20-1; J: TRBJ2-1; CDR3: CSARGTGSTYNEQFF; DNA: TGCAGTGCTAGAGGGACAGGGAGCACCTACAATGAGCAGTTCTTC
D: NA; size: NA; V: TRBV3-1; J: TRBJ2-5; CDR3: CATAKRSGLFRTQYF; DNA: TGTGCCACTGCCAAGCGGAGCGGCCTGTTTAGGACCCAGTACTTC
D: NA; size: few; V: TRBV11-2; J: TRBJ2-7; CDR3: CASTGLGRLGEQYF; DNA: TGTGCCAGCACCGGTTTGGGCCGACTTGGGGAGCAGTACTTC
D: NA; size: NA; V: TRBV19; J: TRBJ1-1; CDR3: CASSMGLWGTEAFF; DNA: TGTGCCAGTAGTATGGGACTTTGGGGAACTGAAGCTTTCTTT
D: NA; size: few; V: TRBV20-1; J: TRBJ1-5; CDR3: CSAFDSPNQPQHF; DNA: TGCAGTGCTTTTGACAGTCCCAATCAGCCCCAGCATTTT
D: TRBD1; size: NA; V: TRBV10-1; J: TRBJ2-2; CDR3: CAGSTGTGSLTGELFF; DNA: TGCGCCGGCAGTACCGGGACAGGGTCTCTAACCGGGGAGCTGTTTTTT
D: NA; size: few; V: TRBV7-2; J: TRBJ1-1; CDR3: CASSLVSTSGTEAFF; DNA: TGTGCCAGCAGCTTAGTTTCCACAAGCGGCACTGAAGCTTTCTTT
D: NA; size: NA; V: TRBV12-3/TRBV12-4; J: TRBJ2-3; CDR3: CANIPDTQYF; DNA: TGTGCCAACATCCCAGATACGCAGTATTTT
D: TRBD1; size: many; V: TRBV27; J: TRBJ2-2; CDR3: CASKRGTGFTGELFF; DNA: TGTGCCAGCAAACGTGGGACAGGGTTCACCGGGGAGCTGTTTTTT
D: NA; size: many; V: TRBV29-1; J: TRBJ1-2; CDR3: CSVEDEQGSGYTF; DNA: TGCAGCGTTGAAGACGAGCAGGGCAGTGGCTACACCTTC
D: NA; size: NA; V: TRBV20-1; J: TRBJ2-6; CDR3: CSAREGRAGANVLTF; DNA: TGCAGTGCTAGAGAGGGCAGGGCCGGGGCCAACGTCCTGACTTTC